What follows are 29 T cell receptor beta chains derived from one specimen sequenced in a study of T cell repertoires in MIS-A myocarditis. Clones were read by immunoSEQ multiplex PCR, and TCRdb kept only the in-frame ones, dropping some. Among some 10,000 clones, around 89% were seen once, and the ten largest hold more than 2%. The sample taken for sequencing was thoracic lymph node tissue obtained at autopsy. These receptors all stem from a man younger than 35 with fulminant myocarditis from multisystem inflammatory syndrome in adults (MIS-A) after COVID-19.

Details on this clone: The sample carries other DNA sequences with the same CDR3. The rearrangement joins TRBV18 to TRBJ2-1, with D possibly TRBD2 on 6 matching bases. Germline values: CDR1 KGHSH, CDR2 LQKENI. The length of the CDR3 is 12 residues. V dropped 3 bases and J dropped 9 bases, with 9 bases sitting between them. CDR3 loop: CASSPPGGEQFF. The CDR3 DNA sequence: TGTGCCAGCTCACCTCCCGGGGGTGAGCAGTTCTTC.

The rearrangement uses TRBV5-1 and TRBJ2-1; D unresolved. The CDR3 covers 12 residues. Trimming removed 4 bases from V and 9 bases from J, with 11 bases in between. From germline, CDR1 is SGHRS and CDR2 YFSETQ. The CDR3 sequence is CASSPEVSEQFF. In nucleotides, the CDR3 is TGCGCCAGCAGCCCGGAAGTGAGTGAGCAGTTCTTC.

The V and J genes are TRBV30 and TRBJ2-7; D is uncertain. The CDR3 loop spans 11 amino acids. The V gene's germline CDR1 is GTSNPN and CDR2 SVGIG (reference sequence). Trimming took 0 bases from V and 6 from J, leaving 6 bases between them. The CDR3 spells CAWSVTLEQYF. CDR3 coding DNA: TGTGCCTGGAGTGTGACCCTCGAGCAGTACTTC.

The rearrangement links TRBV14 to TRBJ1-1; a possible D gene is TRBD1 (5 bases). With 0 bases removed from V and 5 bases from J, the gap between germline ends came to 34 bases. The CDR3 extends over 22 amino acids. Germline loops: CDR1 SGHDN, CDR2 FVKESK. The CDR3 loop reads CASSQDSGGPLSPWDYGTEAFF. In nucleotides, the CDR3 is TGTGCCAGCAGCCAAGACTCTGGGGGTCCCCTAAGTCCGTGGGATTACGGTACTGAAGCTTTCTTT.

The chain has TRBV10-3 and TRBJ2-1; TRBD1 aligns across 7 bases. This CDR3 contains 12 residues. The V gene's germline CDR1 is ENHRY and CDR2 SYGVKD. Trimming at V came to 6 bases and at J to 6 bases, leaving 2 bases not matched to a gene. In DNA, the CDR3 is TGTGCCATCAGCCCAGGGGGCAATGAGCAGTTCTTC. Translation gives CAISPGGNEQFF.

The chain couples TRBV30 to TRBJ2-1; D ambiguous. This CDR3 is 11 amino acids long. Germline assignment: CDR1 GTSNPN and CDR2 SVGIG (reference sequence). Between the trimmed V and J ends, which lost 2 bases and 9 bases, there was a span of 8 bases. CDR3 nucleotides: TGTGCCTGGAGTATACGAATTGAGCAGTTCTTC. Encoded protein: CAWSIRIEQFF.

Notes on this clone: The same CDR3 also results from other DNA sequences found in this sample. The chain links TRBV5-1 to TRBJ1-1; tentatively, D is TRBD1 (5 bases). The CDR3 sequence is 14 residues long. Germline V CDR1 and CDR2: SGHRS, YFSETQ. Trimming stripped 1 base from V and 3 bases from J, with 10 bases between. The CDR3 bases are TGCGCCAGCAGCTTGACCGGGACGCACACTGAAGCTTTCTTT. Amino acid sequence: CASSLTGTHTEAFF.

This chain uses TRBV5-1 with TRBJ2-1, with 13 nucleotides matching TRBD2. V lost 3 bases to trimming and J lost 6 bases; unmatched junction nucleotides: 6. This CDR3 comprises 16 residues. Looked up from germline, CDR1 is SGHRS and CDR2 is YFSETQ. The CDR3 DNA is TGCGCCAGCAGCTACGGGACTAGCGGGGCCTCCAATGAGCAGTTCTTC. It codes for CASSYGTSGASNEQFF.

The rearrangement joins TRBV2 to TRBJ2-6; D is undetermined. This CDR3 comprises 15 residues. The germline V gene has CDR1 SNHLY and CDR2 FYNNEI. Deletions cut 1 base from V and 2 bases from J, with 6 bases between. CDR3 DNA sequence: TGTGCCAGCAGTGAAGTTGGGGCTGGGGCCAACGTCCTGACTTTC. This sequence encodes CASSEVGAGANVLTF. Looking up the rest from reference TRBV2 and TRBJ2-6 gives the full variable domain: EPEVTQTPSHQVTQMGQEVILRCVPISNHLYFYWYRQILGQKVEFLVSFYNNEISEKSEIFDDQFSVERPDGSNFTLKIRSTKLEDSAMYFCASSEVGAGANVLTFGAGSRLTVL.

This clone showed up just once. The chain recombines TRBV2 with TRBJ1-4, with D unresolved. The CDR3 runs 16 residues. Germline V CDR1 and CDR2: SNHLY, FYNNEI. Trimming took off 2 bases at V and 4 bases at J, with 14 bases between the two ends. The CDR3 loop reads CASSENFGQINEKLFF. The CDR3 region has the DNA TGTGCCAGCAGTGAAAACTTTGGTCAGATTAATGAAAAACTGTTTTTT.

This clone was recorded a few times. V usage is TRBV5-1 and J usage is TRBJ2-3, with D unclear. The V end was cut by 0 bases, the J end by 0 bases, with 8 bases between. The CDR3 has 15 residues. CDR1 SGHRS and CDR2 YFSETQ come from the germline V gene. CDR3 sequence: CASSLGSFSTDTQYF. CDR3 bases: TGCGCCAGCAGCTTGGGATCGTTTAGCACAGATACGCAGTATTTT.

The gene calls are TRBV10-3 and TRBJ1-2; perhaps TRBD1 as D (5 bases). The CDR3 extends over 14 amino acids. Germline CDR1 ENHRY, CDR2 SYGVKD. V was pared by 3 bases and J by 8 bases, with 16 bases between. Here the CDR3 reads CAISDRGLQVGYTF. CDR3 DNA: TGTGCCATCAGTGACCGGGGCCTTCAAGTCGGCTACACCTTC.

This chain links TRBV19 with TRBJ1-1, with a tentative D call TRBD1 (5 bases). Trimming cost V 7 bases and J 2 bases, with 17 bases left between them. The CDR3 has 15 residues. The germline CDR1 and CDR2 sequences are LNHDA and SQIVND (reference sequence). The chain's CDR3 is CASKLEGRSNTEAFF. DNA for the CDR3: TGTGCCAGTAAGCTGGAGGGACGATCTAACACTGAAGCTTTCTTT.

The gene calls are TRBV7-9 and TRBJ1-2; 7 bases match TRBD1. Looked up from germline, CDR1 is SEHNR and CDR2 is FQNEAQ (reference sequence). J lost 6 bases, V lost 1 base, and 11 bases had no gene match. This CDR3 region has 16 residues. CDR3 sequence reads: CASSLVDRQGRDGYTF. The CDR3 DNA reads as TGTGCCAGCAGCTTAGTTGATCGACAGGGACGGGATGGCTACACCTTC.

The chain joins TRBV12-3 or TRBV12-4 to TRBJ2-5; D not resolved. V was pared by 6 bases and J by 1 base, with 9 bases between. The CDR3 runs to 13 residues. The CDR3 is CASSVTGQETQYF. CDR3 DNA: TGTGCCAGCAGCGTGACTGGCCAAGAGACCCAGTACTTC.

The chain has TRBV30 and TRBJ1-6; 9 positions agree with TRBD1. Germline loops: CDR1 GTSNPN, CDR2 SVGIG (reference sequence). The CDR3 contains 16 residues. Trimming at V came to 1 base and at J to 8 bases, leaving 9 bases not matched to a gene. The CDR3 region is CAWSARLGTGYSPLHF. The DNA of the CDR3 is TGTGCCTGGAGTGCACGATTAGGGACAGGGTATTCACCCCTCCACTTT. Drawing the rest from reference TRBV30 and TRBJ1-6, the complete variable domain is SQTIHQWPATLVQPVGSPLSLECTVEGTSNPNLYWYRQAAGRGLQLLFYSVGIGQISSEVPQNLSASRPQDRQFILSSKKLLLSDSGFYLCAWSARLGTGYSPLHFGNGTRLTVT.

The chain joins TRBV27 to TRBJ2-7, with TRBD2 matching over 9 bases. V dropped 5 bases and J dropped 7; count of bases not matched to a gene: 9. The CDR3 runs 14 residues. Germline V gene sequence: CDR1 MNHEY, CDR2 SMNVEV (reference sequence). CDR3 sequence: CASSVSGRLGEQYF. CDR3 DNA: TGTGCCAGCAGTGTGAGCGGGAGGCTAGGGGAGCAGTACTTC.

Concerning this clone: At one end the junction does not follow the germline gene, possibly because of a read error. The rearrangement links TRBV7-2 to TRBJ1-6; 7 bases are a match to TRBD1. CDR1 is SGHTA, CDR2 FQGNSA, per germline. The length of the CDR3 is 16 residues. This CDR3 reads CASSLAGTATNSPLHF. The CDR3 region has the DNA TGTGCCAGCAGCCTAGCCGGGACAGCGACGAATTCACCCCTCCACTTT.

The chain carries TRBV29-1 and TRBJ1-1, with D possibly TRBD1 on 5 matching bases. Germline V gene sequence: CDR1 SQVTM, CDR2 ANQGSEA. The germline V and J ends were trimmed by 7 bases and 2 bases, with 23 bases remaining between them. The CDR3 totals 16 residues. The CDR3 protein is CSGSGGWGMINTEAFF. As DNA, the CDR3 is TGCAGCGGGAGTGGGGGTTGGGGGATGATAAACACTGAAGCTTTCTTT.

The chain carries TRBV7-9 and TRBJ1-5; the match to TRBD1 covers 9 bases. After removal of 0 bases from V and 1 base from J, the junction contained 1 base not matched to a gene. There are 16 residues in the CDR3. Germline-derived CDR1 and CDR2 are SEHNR and FQNEAQ (reference sequence). The DNA for the CDR3 is TGTGCCAGCAGCTTAGCGGGACAGGGAAGCAATCAGCCCCAGCATTTT. This translates into CASSLAGQGSNQPQHF.

The chain joins TRBV28 to TRBJ1-1; TRBD1 aligns across 8 bases. Germline assignment: CDR1 MDHEN and CDR2 SYDVKM. V shed 6 bases and J 9 bases; nucleotides not matched to a gene: 12. The CDR3 totals 14 residues. CDR3 bases: TGTGCCAGCAGCTTCTCCCAGGGGGCCATGCAAGCTTTCTTT. Amino acid sequence: CASSFSQGAMQAFF.

This clone was observed once. This chain uses TRBV13 with TRBJ1-5; D gene uncertain. CDR1 PRHDT and CDR2 FYEKMQ come from the germline V gene (reference sequence). V shed 3 bases and J shed 7 bases, with 13 bases lying between them. The CDR3 is made up of 14 amino acids. Written as DNA, the CDR3 is TGTGCCAGCAGCTTGCACGGATCAGGACAGCCCCAGCATTTT. Protein product: CASSLHGSGQPQHF.

This chain uses TRBV7-9 with TRBJ2-6; D ambiguous. This CDR3 is 16 amino acids long. The V and J ends lost 6 bases and 2 bases respectively, with 14 bases between them. The germline V gene has CDR1 SEHNR and CDR2 FQNEAQ (reference sequence). The CDR3: CASRPVVGAGANVLTF. The CDR3 nucleotides read TGTGCCAGCAGGCCCGTGGTTGGGGCTGGGGCCAACGTCCTGACTTTC.

V and J are TRBV18 and TRBJ1-5; D is unclear. V gave up 3 bases and J gave up 0 bases, with 6 bases separating them. The CDR3 runs 14 residues. The germline CDR1 and CDR2 sequences are KGHSH and LQKENI. In nucleotides, the CDR3 is TGTGCCAGCTCACCCGGATTTAGCAATCAGCCCCAGCATTTT. This sequence encodes CASSPGFSNQPQHF.

This clone appeared a single time. The rearrangement uses TRBV27 and TRBJ2-1; D unresolved. The germline gives CDR1 MNHEY, CDR2 SMNVEV (reference sequence). V was cut by 1 base and J by 7 bases, with 8 bases left in between. The CDR3 spans 13 residues. CDR3 protein: CASSLFTDNEQFF. CDR3 DNA sequence: TGTGCCAGCAGTTTATTCACGGATAATGAGCAGTTCTTC.

The chain joins TRBV5-6 to TRBJ2-2, with D maybe TRBD1 (6 bases). CDR1 is SGHDT and CDR2 is YYEEEE in the germline V gene. V was shortened by 2 bases and J by 2 bases, with 13 bases between the two germline ends. This CDR3 region has 16 residues. The CDR3 coding sequence is TGTGCCAGCAGCTTAGAAACAGGGACCAACACCGGGGAGCTGTTTTTT. It is translated as CASSLETGTNTGELFF.

The chain employs TRBV30 and TRBJ2-7, with 10 nucleotides matching TRBD1. The junction had 6 bases not matched to a gene; V was cut back by 3 bases and J by 4 bases. The length of the CDR3 is 14 residues. Germline V lookup: CDR1 GTSNPN, CDR2 SVGIG (reference sequence). The CDR3 loop reads CAWSAGTGVYEQYF. The CDR3 DNA is TGTGCCTGGAGCGCCGGGACAGGGGTTTACGAGCAGTACTTC.

The rearrangement uses TRBV29-1 and TRBJ1-1; D not resolved. CDR3 length: 13 residues. CDR1 SQVTM and CDR2 ANQGSEA come from the germline V gene. V gave up 7 bases and J gave up 1 base, with 13 bases separating them. The CDR3 sequence is CSARTGGNTEAFF. Here the CDR3 DNA reads TGCAGCGCCCGGACGGGAGGGAACACTGAAGCTTTCTTT.

This clone showed up just once. The chain is built from TRBV6-6 and TRBJ2-1, with D hard to call. The V gene lost 4 bases and the J gene lost 12 bases, with 10 bases spanning the gap. The CDR3 covers 11 residues. Germline loops: CDR1 MNHNY, CDR2 SVGAGI (reference sequence). CDR3 protein: CASSSFSRQFF. The CDR3, as DNA: TGTGCCAGCAGTTCCTTCTCAAGGCAGTTCTTC.